This T cell receptor (beta chain) was identified in a study of regulatory T cells in long-lasting Graves disease. Germline V CDR1 and CDR2: LGHDT, YNNKEL (reference sequence). The CDR3 extends over 11 amino acids. V dropped 5 bases and J dropped 8 bases, with 7 bases sitting between them. The authors built TCR beta libraries using iRepertoire HTBI primers and Arm-PCR of CDR3 regions. TCRdb re-called the multiplex PCR reads through MiXCR, storing one row per CDR3 protein. Of some 460,000 distinct CDR3 sequences in the sample, roughly 17% were seen once. Time point here: newly diagnosed GD, antithyroid drugs for less than 3 months. From RNA extracted from PBMCs, the TCR library was made. These sequences were also reported in another study, on T cells in Graves' hyperthyroidism and ophthalmopathy.

Sequences were derived from peripheral blood mononuclear cells (PBMCs), sampled at new diagnosis, from a patient treated with antithyroid drugs. The chain combines TRBV3-1 with TRBJ2-1, with unresolved D. This receptor was obtained from a middle-aged man with Graves disease. CDR3 coding DNA: TGTGCCAGCAGCACAGAGGATGAGCAGTTCTTC. This encodes CASSTEDEQFF.